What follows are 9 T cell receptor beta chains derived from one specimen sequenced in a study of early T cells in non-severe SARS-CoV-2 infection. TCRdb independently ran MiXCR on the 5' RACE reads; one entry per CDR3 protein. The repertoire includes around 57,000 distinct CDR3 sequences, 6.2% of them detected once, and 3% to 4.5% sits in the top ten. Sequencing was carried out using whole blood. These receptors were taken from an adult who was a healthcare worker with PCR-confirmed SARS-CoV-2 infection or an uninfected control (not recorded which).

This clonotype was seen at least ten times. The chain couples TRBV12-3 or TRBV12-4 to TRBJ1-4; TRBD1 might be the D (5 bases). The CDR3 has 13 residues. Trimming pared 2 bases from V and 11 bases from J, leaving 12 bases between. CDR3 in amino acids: CASSLHGEGKLFF. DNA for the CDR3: TGTGCCAGCAGTTTACACGGCGAGGGGAAACTGTTTTTT.

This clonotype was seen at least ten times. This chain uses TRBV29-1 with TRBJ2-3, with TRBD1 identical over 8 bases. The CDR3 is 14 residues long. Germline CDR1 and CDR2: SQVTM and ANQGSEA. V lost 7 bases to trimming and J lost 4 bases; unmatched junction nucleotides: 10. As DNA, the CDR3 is TGCAGCGCCCGAGAGCCGACAGGGGCAGATACGCAGTATTTT. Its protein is CSAREPTGADTQYF.

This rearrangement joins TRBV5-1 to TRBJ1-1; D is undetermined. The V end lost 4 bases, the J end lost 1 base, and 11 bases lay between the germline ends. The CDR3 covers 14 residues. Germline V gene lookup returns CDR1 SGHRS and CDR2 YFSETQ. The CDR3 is CASSPGWENTEAFF. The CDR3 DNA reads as TGCGCCAGCAGCCCTGGTTGGGAGAACACTGAAGCTTTCTTT. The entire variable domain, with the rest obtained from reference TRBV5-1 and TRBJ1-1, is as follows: KAGVTQTPRYLIKTRGQQVTLSCSPISGHRSVSWYQQTPGQGLQFLFEYFSETQRNKGNFPGRFSGRQFSNSRSEMNVSTLELGDSALYLCASSPGWENTEAFFGQGTRLTVV.

The CDR3 region is CSALDGEVVQETQYF. For the CDR3, the DNA is TGCAGTGCCCTTGACGGTGAGGTTGTCCAAGAGACCCAGTACTTC. V usage is TRBV20-1 and J usage is TRBJ2-5, with D hard to call. This CDR3 is 15 amino acids long. Germline V gives CDR1 DFQATT, CDR2 SNEGSKA (reference sequence). V was cut by 6 bases and J by 1 base, with 18 bases left in between.

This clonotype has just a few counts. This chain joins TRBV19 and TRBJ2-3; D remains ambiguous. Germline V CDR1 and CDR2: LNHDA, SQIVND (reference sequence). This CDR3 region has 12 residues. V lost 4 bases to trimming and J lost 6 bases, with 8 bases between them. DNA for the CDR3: TGTGCCAGTAGTACCCCAGCGGATACGCAGTATTTT. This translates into CASSTPADTQYF.

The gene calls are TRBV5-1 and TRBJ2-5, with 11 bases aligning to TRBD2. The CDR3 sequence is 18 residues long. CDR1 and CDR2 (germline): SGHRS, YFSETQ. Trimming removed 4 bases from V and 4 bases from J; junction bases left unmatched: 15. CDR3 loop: CASSPVSSGGASAETQYF. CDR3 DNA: TGCGCCAGCAGCCCGGTTAGTAGCGGGGGGGCCTCCGCAGAGACCCAGTACTTC.

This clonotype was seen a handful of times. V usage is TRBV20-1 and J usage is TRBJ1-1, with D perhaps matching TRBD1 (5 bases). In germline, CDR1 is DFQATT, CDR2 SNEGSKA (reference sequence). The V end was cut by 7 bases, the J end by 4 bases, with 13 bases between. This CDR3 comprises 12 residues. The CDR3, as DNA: TGCAGTGTCGAGGTGGGGGTCACTGAAGCTTTCTTT. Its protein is CSVEVGVTEAFF.

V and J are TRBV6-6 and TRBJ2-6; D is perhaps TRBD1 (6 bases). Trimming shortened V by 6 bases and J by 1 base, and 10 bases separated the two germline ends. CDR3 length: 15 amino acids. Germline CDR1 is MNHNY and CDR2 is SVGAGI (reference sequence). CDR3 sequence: CASRTGTSGANVLTF. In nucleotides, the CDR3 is TGTGCCAGCAGGACCGGGACATCTGGGGCCAACGTCCTGACTTTC.

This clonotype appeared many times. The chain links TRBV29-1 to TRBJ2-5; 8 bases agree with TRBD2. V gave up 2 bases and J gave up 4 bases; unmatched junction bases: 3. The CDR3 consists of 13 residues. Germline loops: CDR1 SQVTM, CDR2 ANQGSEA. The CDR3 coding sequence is TGCAGCGTTGAAAGGCTAGCGGGAGAGACCCAGTACTTC. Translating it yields CSVERLAGETQYF.